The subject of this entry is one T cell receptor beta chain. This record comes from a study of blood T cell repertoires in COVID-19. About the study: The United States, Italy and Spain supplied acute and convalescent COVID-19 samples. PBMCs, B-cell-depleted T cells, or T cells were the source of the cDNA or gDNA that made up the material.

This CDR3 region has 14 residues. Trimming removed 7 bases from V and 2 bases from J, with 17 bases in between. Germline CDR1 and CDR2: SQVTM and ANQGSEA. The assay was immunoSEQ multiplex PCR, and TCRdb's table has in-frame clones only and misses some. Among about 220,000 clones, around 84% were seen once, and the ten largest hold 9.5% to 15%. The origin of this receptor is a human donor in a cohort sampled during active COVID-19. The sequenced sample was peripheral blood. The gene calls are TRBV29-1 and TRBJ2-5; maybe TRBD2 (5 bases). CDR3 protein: CSGSLFGDQETQYF. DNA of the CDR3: TGCAGCGGCTCCCTTTTCGGGGATCAAGAGACCCAGTACTTC.